These 18 T cell receptor beta chains came from one sample sequenced in a study of long-term antiretroviral therapy in people with HIV. Running of the v3.0 immunoSEQ assay took place at survey level. TCRdb keeps only in-frame clones here, not all; method: immunoSEQ multiplex PCR. The table lists roughly 34,000 clones, roughly 83% of them singletons, with roughly 3.1% in the top ten. The sequencing used unsorted PBMCs, collected 1.9 years after starting antiretroviral therapy. The receptors were gathered from a man aged 18 to 29 with HIV.

This clone has a single count. The chain couples TRBV10-3 to TRBJ2-1, with TRBD1 matching 9 bases. The length of the CDR3 is 20 residues. The germline V gene has CDR1 ENHRY and CDR2 SYGVKD. The ends lost 0 bases at V and 0 bases at J; junction bases unmatched: 12. CDR3: CAISESVRTGDWSSYNEQFF. The CDR3 nucleotides read TGTGCCATCAGTGAGTCGGTCAGGACAGGGGATTGGAGCTCCTACAATGAGCAGTTCTTC.

CDR3 sequence (DNA): TGTGCCAGCGCTCTACGAGGGGCCAACGTCCTGACTTTC. It encodes CASALRGANVLTF. V gene TRBV7-3 combines with J gene TRBJ2-6; D is undetermined. Per germline, CDR1 SGHTA and CDR2 FQGTGA. V shed 8 bases and J shed 4 bases, with 9 bases lying between them. The CDR3 totals 13 residues. Supplemented by reference TRBV7-3 and TRBJ2-6, the full variable domain reads GAGVSQTPSNKVTEKGKYVELRCDPISGHTALYWYRQSLGQGPEFLIYFQGTGAADDSGLPNDRFFAVRPEGSVSTLKIQRTERGDSAVYLCASALRGANVLTFGAGSRLTVL.

This chain joins TRBV9 and TRBJ2-5; 9 positions agree with TRBD2. CDR1 and CDR2 (germline): SGDLS, YYNGEE. V trimming: 1 base; J trimming: 5 bases; junction bases outside the gene matches: 3. This CDR3 is built from 14 residues. CDR3 bases: TGTGCCAGCAGCGTATCTAGCGGGGATGAGACCCAGTACTTC. It encodes CASSVSSGDETQYF.

V is TRBV13 and J is TRBJ2-3, with 10 bases matching TRBD2. The CDR3 length is 14 residues. In germline, CDR1 is PRHDT, CDR2 FYEKMQ (reference sequence). After removal of 5 bases from V and 6 bases from J, the junction contained 5 bases not matched to a gene. The CDR3 loop reads CASSPSGGADTQYF. The DNA of the CDR3 is TGTGCCAGCAGCCCCAGCGGGGGGGCCGATACGCAGTATTTT.

Here the CDR3 reads CASSSTRIRQETQYF. CDR3 sequence (DNA): TGCGCCAGCAGCTCCACTAGAATTCGGCAAGAGACCCAGTACTTC. This chain connects TRBV5-1 to TRBJ2-5, with D possibly matching TRBD2 (5 bases). V was trimmed by 3 bases and J by 2 bases, leaving 14 bases between them. The CDR3 totals 15 residues. CDR1 and CDR2 from the germline V gene are SGHRS and YFSETQ.

The chain combines TRBV5-6 with TRBJ1-2; D is perhaps TRBD1 (6 bases). Germline-derived CDR1 and CDR2 are SGHDT and YYEEEE. V shed 1 base and J shed 2 bases, with 9 bases lying between them. The length of the CDR3 is 14 residues. The CDR3 bases are TGTGCCAGCAGCTTGCTTCAGGGGAACTATGGCTACACCTTC. Amino acids: CASSLLQGNYGYTF.

The chain joins TRBV18 to TRBJ2-1; TRBD2 is a possible D gene (7 bases). Germline CDR1 KGHSH, CDR2 LQKENI. V dropped 0 bases and J dropped 8 bases, with 14 bases sitting between them. The length of the CDR3 is 15 residues. CDR3 sequence reads: CASSPPGGLNYEQFF. DNA for the CDR3: TGTGCCAGCTCACCACCGGGGGGGCTTAACTATGAGCAGTTCTTC.

This clone was observed a few times. This chain joins TRBV7-9 and TRBJ1-5; no definite D call. The CDR3 length is 13 residues. Germline assignment: CDR1 SEHNR and CDR2 FQNEAQ (reference sequence). V was shortened by 5 bases and J by 5 bases, with 10 bases between the two germline ends. The CDR3 loop is CASSPDTDQPQHF. CDR3 DNA sequence: TGTGCCAGCAGCCCCGACACAGATCAGCCCCAGCATTTT.

The chain employs TRBV18 and TRBJ1-4; tentatively, D is TRBD1 (5 bases). V was cut by 3 bases and J by 5 bases, with 19 bases left in between. Looked up from germline, CDR1 is KGHSH and CDR2 is LQKENI. The CDR3 is made up of 17 amino acids. Here the CDR3 reads CASSPRPIGTPNEKLFF. CDR3 bases: TGTGCCAGCTCACCGCGGCCTATCGGGACTCCCAATGAAAAACTGTTTTTT. Together with reference TRBV18 and TRBJ1-4, the CDR3 gives the full variable domain: NAGVMQNPRHLVRRRGQEARLRCSPMKGHSHVYWYRQLPEEGLKFMVYLQKENIIDESGMPKERFSAEFPKEGPSILRIQQVVRGDSAAYFCASSPRPIGTPNEKLFFGSGTQLSVL.

The V call is TRBV6-6, the J call TRBJ1-2; D is unresolved. Per germline, CDR1 MNHNY and CDR2 SVGAGI (reference sequence). Trimming took 7 bases from V and 4 from J, leaving 19 bases between them. CDR3 length: 15 amino acids. The CDR3 bases are TGTGCCAGCACCGACCGGGAGGGCATCGTCTATGGCTACACCTTC. Amino acids: CASTDREGIVYGYTF.

The J gene is TRBJ1-1, the V gene TRBV25-1; a possible D gene is TRBD1 (5 bases). Germline V gene lookup returns CDR1 MGHDK and CDR2 SYGVNS. V dropped 7 bases and J dropped 1 base, with 19 bases sitting between them. CDR3 length: 16 residues. CDR3 amino acids: CASTSRWPDKNTEAFF. For the CDR3, the DNA is TGTGCCAGCACCTCCAGGTGGCCGGACAAGAACACTGAAGCTTTCTTT.

V usage is TRBV28 and J usage is TRBJ1-5; a possible D gene is TRBD1 (6 bases). Germline V lookup: CDR1 MDHEN, CDR2 SYDVKM. The CDR3 runs to 13 residues. Trimming took 7 bases from V and 5 from J, leaving 12 bases between them. The CDR3 DNA reads as TGTGCCAGCAATGTACAGGGTTATCAGCCCCAGCATTTT. Amino acids: CASNVQGYQPQHF.

The chain links TRBV5-8 to TRBJ2-3; D is uncertain. The CDR3 is made up of 15 amino acids. The ends were cut back, 0 bases at V and 0 bases at J, with 8 bases in the middle. Germline CDR1 is SGHTS and CDR2 is YDEGEE. CDR3 nucleotides: TGTGCCAGCAGCTTGGTTTACACTAGCACAGATACGCAGTATTTT. Translating gives CASSLVYTSTDTQYF.

The chain combines TRBV29-1 with TRBJ2-2; D gene unclear. V shed 7 bases and J shed 0 bases, with 12 bases lying between them. The CDR3 extends over 14 amino acids. CDR1 is SQVTM, CDR2 ANQGSEA, per germline. The CDR3 loop is CSASLDANTGELFF. In DNA, the CDR3 is TGCAGCGCCTCCCTCGACGCGAACACCGGGGAGCTGTTTTTT.

The chain links TRBV7-8 to TRBJ2-5; TRBD2 is a possible D gene (6 bases). Trimming removed 1 base from V and 0 bases from J, with 12 bases in between. The germline V gene has CDR1 SGHVS and CDR2 FQNEAQ. This CDR3 region has 16 residues. In DNA form, the CDR3 reads TGTGCCAGCAGCTTAGGGGACTCTTGGTACCAAGAGACCCAGTACTTC. It specifies CASSLGDSWYQETQYF.

This rearrangement joins TRBV29-1 to TRBJ1-1; D uncertain. Germline loops: CDR1 SQVTM, CDR2 ANQGSEA. The CDR3 loop spans 12 amino acids. Trimming cost V 5 bases and J 6 bases, with 13 bases left between them. The CDR3 sequence: CSVHHGGAEAFF. As DNA, the CDR3 is TGCAGCGTTCATCACGGCGGGGCTGAAGCTTTCTTT.

The V call is TRBV18, the J call TRBJ2-2; tentative D call: TRBD1 (5 bases). Germline V gene sequence: CDR1 KGHSH, CDR2 LQKENI. Between the trimmed V and J ends, which lost 3 bases and 5 bases, there was a span of 19 bases. The CDR3 has 17 residues. For the CDR3, the DNA is TGTGCCAGCTCACCGGGGTCAGGGCACCCCCAGACCGGGGAGCTGTTTTTT. As protein: CASSPGSGHPQTGELFF.

A few counts support this clone. V usage is TRBV19 and J usage is TRBJ2-3; D is undetermined. Trimming removed 5 bases at V and 4 bases at J, with 10 bases between. Germline assignment: CDR1 LNHDA and CDR2 SQIVND (reference sequence). The CDR3 is made up of 13 amino acids. The CDR3 spells CASSAKEPDTQYF. The CDR3 nucleotides read TGTGCCAGTAGTGCGAAGGAGCCAGATACGCAGTATTTT. The complete variable domain, with remaining parts taken from reference TRBV19 and TRBJ2-3, reads DGGITQSPKYLFRKEGQNVTLSCEQNLNHDAMYWYRQDPGQGLRLIYYSQIVNDFQKGDIAEGYSVSREKKESFPLTVTSAQKNPTAFYLCASSAKEPDTQYFGPGTRLTVL.